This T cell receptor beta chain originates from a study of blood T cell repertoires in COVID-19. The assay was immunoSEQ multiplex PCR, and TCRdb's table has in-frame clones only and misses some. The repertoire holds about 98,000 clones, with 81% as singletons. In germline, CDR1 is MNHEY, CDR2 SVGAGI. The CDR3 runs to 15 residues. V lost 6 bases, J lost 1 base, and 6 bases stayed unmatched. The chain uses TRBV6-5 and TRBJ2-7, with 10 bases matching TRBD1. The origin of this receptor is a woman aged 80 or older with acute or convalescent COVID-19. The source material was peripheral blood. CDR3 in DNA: TGTGCCAGCAGAGGCCCGGGACAGGGGTCCTACGAGCAGTACTTC. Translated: CASRGPGQGSYEQYF.